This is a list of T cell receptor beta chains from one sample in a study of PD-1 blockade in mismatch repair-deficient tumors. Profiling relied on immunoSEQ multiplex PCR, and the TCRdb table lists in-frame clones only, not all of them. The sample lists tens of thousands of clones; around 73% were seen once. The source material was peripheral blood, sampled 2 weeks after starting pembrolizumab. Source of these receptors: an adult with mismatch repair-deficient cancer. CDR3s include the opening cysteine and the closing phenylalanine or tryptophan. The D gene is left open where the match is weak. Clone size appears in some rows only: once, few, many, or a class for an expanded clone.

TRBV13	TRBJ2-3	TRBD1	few	TGTGCCAGCAGCTCCGGGACAGGCGCCCGGGCGTCTACGCAGTATTTT	CASSSGTGARASTQYF
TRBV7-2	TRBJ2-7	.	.	TGTGCCAGCAGCTTATCGAGTACGGCGTCCTACGAGCAGTACTTC	CASSLSSTASYEQYF
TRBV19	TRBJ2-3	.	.	TGTGCCAGTAGGTCCGGCCATACGAGACCAGATACGCAGTATTTT	CASRSGHTRPDTQYF
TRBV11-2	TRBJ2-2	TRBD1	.	TGTGCCAGCAGCCCGACAGGGTCCACCGGGGAGCTGTTTTTT	CASSPTGSTGELFF
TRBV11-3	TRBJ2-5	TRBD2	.	TGTGCCAGCAGCCAGGGACTAGCGGGAGTCGGGGAGACCCAGTACTTC	CASSQGLAGVGETQYF
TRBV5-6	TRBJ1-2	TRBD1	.	TGTGCCAGCAGCTTCACGGGACAGGGTGGGAGAAACTATGGCTACACCTTC	CASSFTGQGGRNYGYTF
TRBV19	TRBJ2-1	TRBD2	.	TGTGCCAGTAGTATATTGACTAGCTACGGTGAGCAGTTCTTC	CASSILTSYGEQFF
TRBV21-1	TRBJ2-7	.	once	TGTGCCAGCAGCAAAGAGGCAGGGGGCACCTACGAGCAGTACTTC	CASSKEAGGTYEQYF
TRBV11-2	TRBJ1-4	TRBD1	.	TGTGCCAGCAGACGGACAGGGGGCGCAACTAATGAAAAACTGTTTTTT	CASRRTGGATNEKLFF
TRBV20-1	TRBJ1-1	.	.	TGCAGTGCCACTCATAGAACTGAAGCTTTCTTT	CSATHRTEAFF
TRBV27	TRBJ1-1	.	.	TGTGCCAGCAGTATCTCCGGAGGGACTGAAGCTTTCTTT	CASSISGGTEAFF
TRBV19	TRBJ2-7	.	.	TGTGCCAGTAGTATTGGTGTGGACTACGAGCAGTACTTC	CASSIGVDYEQYF
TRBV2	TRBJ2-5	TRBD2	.	TGTGCCAGCAGTGAGGGTAGCGGGTACCAAGAGACCCAGTACTTC	CASSEGSGYQETQYF
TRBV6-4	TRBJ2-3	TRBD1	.	TGTGCCAGCAGTGTCGACAGGGGAGCAGATACGCAGTATTTT	CASSVDRGADTQYF
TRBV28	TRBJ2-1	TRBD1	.	TGTGCCAGCAGTTCATCCGGGACAGGATACAATGAGCAGTTCTTC	CASSSSGTGYNEQFF
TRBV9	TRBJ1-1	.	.	TGTGCCAGCAGCGTCGGGGCCCCCAACACTGAAGCTTTCTTT	CASSVGAPNTEAFF
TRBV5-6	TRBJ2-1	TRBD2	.	TGTGCCAGCAGCTTGCCGCGGGAGAGCTCCTACAATGAGCAGTTCTTC	CASSLPRESSYNEQFF
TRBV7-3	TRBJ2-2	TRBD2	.	TGTGCCAGCAGCTTGGGACTAGCGGGAGGAATCGGGGAGCTGTTTTTT	CASSLGLAGGIGELFF
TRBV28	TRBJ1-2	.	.	TGTGCCAGCAGCCGGGGATATGGCTACACCTTC	CASSRGYGYTF
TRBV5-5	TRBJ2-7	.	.	TGTGCCAGCAGCACGGGCCAAACGACAAGGGGCGAGCAGTACTTC	CASSTGQTTRGEQYF
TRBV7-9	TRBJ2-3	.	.	TGTGCCAGCAGCTTAGATCAGGGAGCGGCGGGAGATACGCAGTATTTT	CASSLDQGAAGDTQYF
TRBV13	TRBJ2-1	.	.	TGTGCCAGCAGGGGGCTAGGGGAATTCTACTACTCCTACAATGAGCAGTTCTTC	CASRGLGEFYYSYNEQFF
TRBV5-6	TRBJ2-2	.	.	TGTGCCAGCAGCTCATATAACACCGGGGAGCTGTTTTTT	CASSSYNTGELFF
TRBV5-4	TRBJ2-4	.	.	TGTGCCAGCAGCTTACAGGGAGGGAACATTCAGTACTTC	CASSLQGGNIQYF
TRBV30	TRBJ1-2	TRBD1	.	TGTGCCTGGAGTGAAACATGGGACAGGGACCATGGCTACACCTTC	CAWSETWDRDHGYTF
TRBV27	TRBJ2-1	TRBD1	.	TGTGCCAGCAGTTTAAAGGACAGGGGTGGATCTGAGCAGTTCTTC	CASSLKDRGGSEQFF